One and the same sample provided the 8 T cell receptor beta chains below, sequenced in a study of cytomegalovirus exposure and HLA in healthy donors. Primers for the PCR totalled 60 Vbeta and 13 Jbeta. TCRdb's copy holds only in-frame clones and misses some; the assay was immunoSEQ multiplex PCR. Of some 150,000 clones in the sample, about three quarters are singletons; the top ten hold 1.6%. Input material: PBMCs. All receptors derive from a woman aged 30 to 39 in good health and CMV-seronegative.

This clone was counted once. The V gene is TRBV28, the J gene TRBJ2-1; D may be TRBD2 (6 bases). The V and J ends lost 4 bases and 1 base respectively, with 8 bases between them. Per germline, CDR1 MDHEN and CDR2 SYDVKM. This CDR3 contains 14 residues. The DNA of the CDR3 is TGTGCCAGCAGTTACGGGAGATCCTACAATGAGCAGTTCTTC. Its protein product is CASSYGRSYNEQFF.

The chain links TRBV9 to TRBJ2-3, with D tentatively TRBD1 (6 bases). This CDR3 has 14 amino acids. Germline CDR1 reads SGDLS; CDR2 reads YYNGEE. Trimming left V 4 bases short and J 2 bases short, with 11 bases between. CDR3 sequence: CASSRTGNTDTQYF. In DNA form, the CDR3 reads TGTGCCAGCAGCCGTACAGGGAACACAGATACGCAGTATTTT.

The chain uses TRBV6-4 and TRBJ1-5; 7 positions match TRBD1. The length of the CDR3 is 15 residues. Trimming removed 9 bases from V and 0 bases from J; junction bases left unmatched: 8. Germline V lookup: CDR1 MRHNA, CDR2 SNTAGT. The CDR3 sequence: CARGQMDYSNQPQHF. The CDR3 bases are TGTGCCAGGGGACAGATGGACTATAGCAATCAGCCCCAGCATTTT.

V usage is TRBV25-1 and J usage is TRBJ2-3, with unresolved D. CDR3 size: 15 residues. Trimming removed 2 bases from V and 3 bases from J, with 12 bases in between. Per the germline V gene, CDR1 is MGHDK and CDR2 is SYGVNS. CDR3 loop: CASSEGTAFTDTQYF. CDR3 nucleotides: TGTGCCAGCAGTGAAGGCACAGCTTTTACAGATACGCAGTATTTT.

V is TRBV6-5 and J is TRBJ2-2; D might be TRBD2 (5 bases). Germline values: CDR1 MNHEY, CDR2 SVGAGI. Trimming cost V 0 bases and J 7 bases, with 12 bases left between them. The CDR3 covers 15 residues. The CDR3 here is CASSYSLVGDGELFF. DNA of the CDR3: TGTGCCAGCAGTTACTCTCTGGTGGGAGACGGGGAGCTGTTTTTT.

This clone has just a few counts. The chain employs TRBV5-4 and TRBJ2-7; 8 bases map to TRBD2. The CDR3 length is 16 residues. V lost 4 bases to trimming and J lost 6 bases; unmatched junction nucleotides: 15. CDR1 and CDR2 from the germline V gene are SGHNT and YYREEE (reference sequence). The CDR3 sequence: CASSAGTSLSRPEQYV. The CDR3 DNA follows: TGTGCCAGCAGCGCCGGGACTAGTCTCTCTCGACCCGAGCAGTACGTC.

V usage is TRBV28 and J usage is TRBJ1-5; TRBD1 is a possible D gene (6 bases). V lost 6 bases to trimming and J lost 3 bases, with 12 bases between them. Germline loops: CDR1 MDHEN, CDR2 SYDVKM. The CDR3 spans 14 residues. As DNA, the CDR3 is TGTGCCAGCAGCTTACAGGGAACCAATCAGCCCCAGCATTTT. As protein: CASSLQGTNQPQHF.

V gene TRBV29-1 combines with J gene TRBJ1-3, with TRBD1 matching 7 bases. J lost 0 bases, V lost 4 bases, and 9 bases had no gene match. Germline V CDR1 and CDR2: SQVTM, ANQGSEA. This CDR3 comprises 16 residues. CDR3 protein: CSVARDRTHSGNTIYF. CDR3 nucleotides: TGCAGCGTTGCTCGGGACAGAACCCACTCTGGAAACACCATATATTTT.